The 17 T cell receptor beta chains below come from one sample, sequenced in a study of cytomegalovirus exposure and HLA in healthy donors. This PCR relied on a set of 60 Vbeta primers and 13 Jbeta primers. Here immunoSEQ multiplex PCR was the method, and the copy in TCRdb shows in-frame clones only, minus some. The sample yields 100,000 to 150,000 clones, 81% seen once. Sequenced material: PBMCs. The receptors were sampled from a man between 18 and 29 years old in good health and CMV-seropositive.

The chain couples TRBV10-1 to TRBJ2-2; 11 bases map to TRBD1. CDR3 size: 16 residues. J gave up 5 bases and V 4 bases, and 6 bases lay outside the gene matches. Germline V gene sequence: CDR1 WNHNN, CDR2 SYGVQD (reference sequence). The CDR3 region is CASSGGQGVETGELFF. CDR3 nucleotide sequence: TGCGCCAGCAGTGGGGGACAGGGGGTAGAAACCGGGGAGCTGTTTTTT.

The V call is TRBV2, the J call TRBJ1-2; 9 bases map to TRBD1. Germline V gene lookup returns CDR1 SNHLY and CDR2 FYNNEI. The CDR3 is made up of 15 amino acids. Germline trimming cut 2 bases from V and 4 bases from J; bases unmatched to any gene: 5. CDR3 in amino acids: CASSERDRVGYGYTF. The CDR3 coding sequence is TGTGCCAGCAGTGAAAGGGACAGGGTAGGCTATGGCTACACCTTC. The full variable domain, rest sourced from reference TRBV2 and TRBJ1-2, is EPEVTQTPSHQVTQMGQEVILRCVPISNHLYFYWYRQILGQKVEFLVSFYNNEISEKSEIFDDQFSVERPDGSNFTLKIRSTKLEDSAMYFCASSERDRVGYGYTFGSGTRLTVV.

The V and J genes are TRBV5-1 and TRBJ2-2; 8 nucleotides match TRBD2. The V gene end was trimmed by 5 bases and the J gene end by 6 bases; junction bases not matched to a gene: 15. There are 17 residues in the CDR3. Germline V gene data show CDR1 as SGHRS and CDR2 as YFSETQ. The CDR3 DNA sequence: TGCGCCAGCAGTCCCCCCGCGGGGGGCTCAGGGGCCGGGGAGCTGTTTTTT. Its protein is CASSPPAGGSGAGELFF.

The chain has TRBV5-1 and TRBJ2-3; the match to TRBD1 covers 8 bases. This CDR3 comprises 16 residues. The germline gives CDR1 SGHRS, CDR2 YFSETQ. The trim removed 3 bases at V and 6 bases at J, leaving 12 bases unmatched. The CDR3: CASSSTRDRSVDTQYF. The CDR3 nucleotides read TGCGCCAGCAGCTCTACCCGGGACAGGTCTGTGGATACGCAGTATTTT.

The chain couples TRBV6-1 to TRBJ2-3, with D perhaps TRBD1 (6 bases). This CDR3 is 16 amino acids long. V was pared by 4 bases and J by 0 bases, with 14 bases between. Germline CDR1 MNHNS, CDR2 SASEGT. In nucleotides, the CDR3 is TGTGCCAGCAGTGTCCCGGCAGGGGCTAGCACAGATACGCAGTATTTT. Residues: CASSVPAGASTDTQYF.

The V and J genes are TRBV18 and TRBJ2-5, with 9 bases aligning to TRBD1. The CDR3 consists of 14 residues. V was clipped by 2 bases and J by 2 bases; unmatched bases: 0. Germline CDR1 KGHSH, CDR2 LQKENI. CDR3 loop: CASSPGQGQETQYF. The DNA of the CDR3 is TGTGCCAGCTCACCAGGACAGGGGCAAGAGACCCAGTACTTC. The complete variable domain, with remaining parts taken from reference TRBV18 and TRBJ2-5, reads NAGVMQNPRHLVRRRGQEARLRCSPMKGHSHVYWYRQLPEEGLKFMVYLQKENIIDESGMPKERFSAEFPKEGPSILRIQQVVRGDSAAYFCASSPGQGQETQYFGPGTRLLVL.

The rearrangement joins TRBV19 to TRBJ1-5, with 7 bases identical to TRBD1. Losses at the gene ends were 6 bases for V and 4 bases for J; bases not matched to a gene: 9. The length of the CDR3 is 15 residues. The germline CDR1 and CDR2 sequences are LNHDA and SQIVND (reference sequence). The CDR3 reads CASSRGTVENQPQHF. In DNA, the CDR3 is TGTGCCAGTAGCAGGGGGACAGTGGAAAATCAGCCCCAGCATTTT.

The CDR3 spells CASSGPVSYNEQFF. The CDR3 DNA sequence: TGTGCCAGCAGCGGGCCCGTATCCTACAATGAGCAGTTCTTC. This chain connects TRBV7-2 to TRBJ2-1; no clear D. CDR1 is SGHTA, CDR2 FQGNSA, per germline. V was pared by 5 bases and J by 1 base, with 9 bases between. The CDR3 sequence is 14 residues long. Complete variable domain (other parts from reference TRBV7-2 and TRBJ2-1): GAGVSQSPSNKVTEKGKDVELRCDPISGHTALYWYRQSLGQGLEFLIYFQGNSAPDKSGLPSDRFSAERTGGSVSTLTIQRTQQEDSAVYLCASSGPVSYNEQFFGPGTRLTVL.

This chain links TRBV7-8 with TRBJ2-7; 7 bases match TRBD2. Germline V gene data show CDR1 as SGHVS and CDR2 as FQNEAQ. This CDR3 has 14 residues. V lost 1 base and J lost 5; bases outside the gene matches: 5. The CDR3 spells CASSLVGGVHEQYF. DNA for the CDR3: TGTGCCAGCAGCTTAGTGGGAGGGGTCCACGAGCAGTACTTC.

The chain joins TRBV30 to TRBJ2-1; TRBD2 might be the D (6 bases). Germline CDR1 and CDR2: GTSNPN and SVGIG (reference sequence). The V and J ends lost 0 bases and 9 bases respectively, with 15 bases between them. This CDR3 is 14 amino acids long. The chain's CDR3 is CAWSVLLAIGEQFF. CDR3 coding DNA: TGTGCCTGGAGTGTACTTCTAGCGATCGGTGAGCAGTTCTTC.

This chain uses TRBV30 with TRBJ2-1, with 15 bases identical to TRBD2. Germline values: CDR1 GTSNPN, CDR2 SVGIG (reference sequence). Unmatched junction bases numbered 18, after V lost 7 bases and J lost 8 bases. The CDR3 contains 18 residues. CDR3 sequence: CASEGTSGRFYEGDEQFF. DNA of the CDR3: TGTGCCTCGGAAGGGACTAGCGGGAGGTTTTATGAGGGCGATGAGCAGTTCTTC.

J is TRBJ2-5 and V is TRBV2; no clear D. The CDR3 consists of 13 residues. Germline CDR1 and CDR2: SNHLY and FYNNEI. Trimming shortened V by 4 bases and J by 2 bases, and 8 bases separated the two germline ends. The DNA of the CDR3 is TGTGCCAGCAGTGGTTCCAGACAAGAGACCCAGTACTTC. This sequence encodes CASSGSRQETQYF.

This clone has more than one count but fewer than ten. The rearrangement links TRBV5-1 to TRBJ2-7, with a possible D match to TRBD2 (6 bases). The germline V and J ends were trimmed by 2 bases and 2 bases, with 11 bases remaining between them. This CDR3 spans 14 amino acids. Germline CDR1 and CDR2: SGHRS and YFSETQ. The CDR3 protein is CASSLSPGAYEQYF. The CDR3 DNA reads TGCGCCAGCAGCTTAAGCCCGGGAGCCTACGAGCAGTACTTC.

This chain connects TRBV2 to TRBJ1-1; possible D gene TRBD1, 6 bases. Germline V gives CDR1 SNHLY, CDR2 FYNNEI. Trimming removed 7 bases at V and 3 bases at J, with 15 bases between. CDR3 length: 14 amino acids. The CDR3 DNA sequence: TGTGCCAGCAACCTGAAGGGGGTGGACACTGAAGCTTTCTTT. Translation gives CASNLKGVDTEAFF.

The chain combines TRBV29-1 with TRBJ1-1, with D uncertain. This CDR3 spans 13 amino acids. The V end lost 7 bases, the J end lost 1 base, and 13 bases lay between the germline ends. CDR1 is SQVTM and CDR2 is ANQGSEA in the germline V gene. CDR3 region: CSAADKTNTEAFF. The CDR3 nucleotides are TGCAGCGCCGCCGACAAGACGAACACTGAAGCTTTCTTT.

The chain couples TRBV4-3 to TRBJ2-1; TRBD2 agrees at 9 bases. This CDR3 has 17 residues. The germline V gene encodes CDR1 LGHNA and CDR2 YSLEER. V gave up 0 bases and J gave up 7 bases; unmatched junction bases: 10. CDR3 DNA sequence: TGCGCCAGCAGCCAAGATGGGACCGCGGGGGGGCCGAATGAGCAGTTCTTC. Encoded protein: CASSQDGTAGGPNEQFF.

This rearrangement joins TRBV7-9 to TRBJ1-2; 8 positions agree with TRBD1. Germline V gene sequence: CDR1 SEHNR, CDR2 FQNEAQ (reference sequence). The CDR3 totals 15 residues. Germline trimming cut 8 bases from V and 6 bases from J; bases unmatched to any gene: 14. The chain's CDR3 is CASRPQGAIYDGYTF. For the CDR3, the DNA is TGTGCCAGCCGCCCCCAGGGGGCGATTTATGATGGCTACACCTTC.